One TCR beta chain is described in this entry. Trimming at V came to 3 bases and at J to 4 bases, leaving 12 bases not matched to a gene. The germline V gene has CDR1 SGHDN and CDR2 FVKESK. This CDR3 contains 17 residues. The data derive from a study of cytomegalovirus exposure and HLA in healthy donors. 60 Vbeta and 13 Jbeta primers were used in PCR. The protocol was immunoSEQ multiplex PCR, while the TCRdb copy is restricted to in-frame clones and leaves out a portion. The sample includes 130,000 or so clones, 78% seen only once; the top ten take around 1.5%. The sequencing sample was made of PBMCs. The chain recombines TRBV14 with TRBJ2-5; 9 bases align to TRBD1. The TCR comes from a woman younger than 35 in good health and CMV-seronegative. The DNA for the CDR3 is TGTGCCAGCAGCCACTTCGGCGGACAGGGGCAGGGAGAGACCCAGTACTTC. Residues: CASSHFGGQGQGETQYF.